A single sample gave rise to the 20 T cell receptor beta chains below, sequenced in a study of T cells in Graves' hyperthyroidism and ophthalmopathy. There were TCR beta CDR3 regions amplified from RNA transcripts. The study used the HTBI primer set for a first-round RT-PCR of the TCR CDR3. TCRdb re-analysed the multiplex PCR reads in MiXCR, keeping a single row per CDR3 protein. The sample shows under 500,000 distinct CDR3 sequences, over 11% of them seen only once. Sequenced material: blood. All receptors derive from a man aged 45-65 years with Graves' ophthalmopathy.

This clonotype came up many times. The chain is built from TRBV5-4 and TRBJ2-1; 8 nucleotides match TRBD2. Germline lookup yields CDR1 SGHNT and CDR2 YYREEE (reference sequence). This CDR3 has 15 amino acids. With V trimmed by 4 bases and J by 3 bases, 6 bases remained unmatched. The CDR3 region is CASSPAGGDYNEQFF. The CDR3 DNA is TGTGCCAGCAGCCCCGCCGGGGGGGACTACAATGAGCAGTTCTTC.

At least ten counts were recorded for this clonotype. The chain uses TRBV24-1 and TRBJ1-3; D uncertain. Trimming removed 0 bases at V and 4 bases at J, with 15 bases between. The CDR3 runs 17 residues. Looked up from germline, CDR1 is KGHDR and CDR2 is SFDVKD. The DNA for the CDR3 is TGTGCCACCAGTGATTTGATTGAGGGAGTGGCGGGAAACACCATATATTTT. This sequence encodes CATSDLIEGVAGNTIYF.

This clonotype was seen ten or more times. The J gene is TRBJ2-3, the V gene TRBV30, with TRBD2 matching over 9 bases. Germline-derived CDR1 and CDR2 are GTSNPN and SVGIG (reference sequence). V was pared by 1 base and J by 3 bases, with 2 bases of the junction left unmatched. CDR3 length: 14 amino acids. CDR3 sequence reads: CAWSELAGTDTQYF. The CDR3 nucleotides are TGTGCCTGGAGTGAACTAGCGGGTACAGATACGCAGTATTTT.

The count of this clonotype is one. The V and J genes are TRBV5-4 and TRBJ1-5; no clear D gene. The CDR3 extends over 15 amino acids. The ends were cut back, 0 bases at V and 6 bases at J, with 13 bases in the middle. Germline V CDR1 and CDR2: SGHNT, YYREEE (reference sequence). CDR3: CASSLGVSVGQPQHF. CDR3 coding DNA: TGTGCCAGCAGCTTGGGGGTTTCTGTTGGTCAGCCCCAGCATTTT.

This clonotype was counted many times. DNA of the CDR3: TGTGCCAGCAGTTTCTTGGCAGGGGACATGAATACGCAGTATTTT. This translates into CASSFLAGDMNTQYF. The chain combines TRBV27 with TRBJ2-3; TRBD1 is a possible D gene (6 bases). V lost 3 bases and J lost 7, with 17 bases in between. Germline CDR1 reads MNHEY; CDR2 reads SMNVEV (reference sequence). This CDR3 region has 15 residues.

This clonotype was seen at least ten times. The chain employs TRBV27 and TRBJ1-5; D is possibly TRBD1 (5 bases). V was shortened by 7 bases and J by 1 base, with 11 bases between the two germline ends. The CDR3 has 14 amino acids. The germline V gene has CDR1 MNHEY and CDR2 SMNVEV (reference sequence). CDR3 nucleotides: TGTGCCAGCACGGGGGGAGGGAGCAATCAGCCCCAGCATTTT. This sequence encodes CASTGGGSNQPQHF.

This clonotype has more than one count but fewer than ten. V is TRBV2 and J is TRBJ2-5, with D possibly being TRBD1 or TRBD2 (5 bases each). Trimming left V 8 bases short and J 5 bases short, with 12 bases between. The length of the CDR3 is 12 residues. Germline CDR1 SNHLY, CDR2 FYNNEI. CDR3 amino acids: CASRGARETQYF. As DNA, the CDR3 is TGTGCCAGCCGAGGGGCGCGGGAGACCCAGTACTTC.

This clonotype has ten or more counts. This rearrangement joins TRBV28 to TRBJ2-5, with 7 bases lining up with TRBD1. The CDR3 spans 14 residues. The V segment lost 3 bases and the J segment 5 bases; nucleotides outside the gene matches: 6. Germline V gives CDR1 MDHEN, CDR2 SYDVKM. In DNA form, the CDR3 reads TGTGCCAGCAGTTTGACAGGGACGATGGAGACCCAGTACTTC. Translation: CASSLTGTMETQYF. The full variable domain, rest sourced from reference TRBV28 and TRBJ2-5, is DVKVTQSSRYLVKRTGEKVFLECVQDMDHENMFWYRQDPGLGLRLIYFSYDVKMKEKGDIPEGYSVSREKKERFSLILESASTNQTSMYLCASSLTGTMETQYFGPGTRLLVL.

Concerning this clonotype itself: This may arise from a read error, as a much more abundant clone is one base away. V and J are TRBV3-1 and TRBJ2-5; D gene uncertain. V lost 6 bases, J lost 4 bases, and 9 bases lay in between. The germline V gene has CDR1 LGHDT and CDR2 YNNKEL (reference sequence). The CDR3 is 12 amino acids. The CDR3 here is CASRQPRETQYF. The DNA of the CDR3 is TGTGCCAGCAGACAGCCCCGAGAGACCCAGTACTTC.

The CDR3 nucleotides are TGTGCCAGCAGGGAACCCAGAGCCCTTGGAAACACCATATATTTT. It is translated as CASREPRALGNTIYF. The V and J genes are TRBV2 and TRBJ1-3; unclear D gene. The CDR3 sequence is 15 residues long. V was pared by 6 bases and J by 3 bases, with 15 bases between. The germline CDR1 and CDR2 sequences are SNHLY and FYNNEI.

This clonotype was seen more than once but under ten times. The chain combines TRBV4-2 with TRBJ2-5; D perhaps matches TRBD2 (6 bases). This CDR3 is built from 16 residues. Looked up from germline, CDR1 is LGHNA and CDR2 is YNFKEQ. The ends were cut back, 4 bases at V and 5 bases at J, with 20 bases in the middle. The CDR3 spells CASSPNLGRESETQYF. CDR3 in DNA: TGTGCCAGCAGCCCAAATTTGGGACGGGAGAGTGAGACCCAGTACTTC.

This clonotype was found many times. The chain couples TRBV5-1 to TRBJ1-1, with a weak D call TRBD1 (5 bases). Germline V lookup: CDR1 SGHRS, CDR2 YFSETQ. The CDR3 covers 14 residues. With 0 bases removed from V and 5 bases from J, the gap between germline ends came to 11 bases. DNA for the CDR3: TGCGCCAGCAGCTTGGAGCCAGGGAATACTGAAGCTTTCTTT. This sequence encodes CASSLEPGNTEAFF.

The gene calls are TRBV9 and TRBJ2-2; D is undetermined. This CDR3 has 13 residues. Germline V gene lookup returns CDR1 SGDLS and CDR2 YYNGEE. Trimming removed 0 bases at V and 6 bases at J, with 6 bases between. This CDR3 reads CASSVGWAGELFF. In DNA, the CDR3 is TGTGCCAGCAGCGTAGGTTGGGCCGGGGAGCTGTTTTTT.

This clonotype occurred many times. The V call is TRBV2, the J call TRBJ2-1; D possibly uses TRBD1 or TRBD2 (5 bases each). V was clipped by 7 bases and J by 12 bases, with 19 bases between them. The CDR3 runs to 13 residues. The germline CDR1 and CDR2 sequences are SNHLY and FYNNEI. The CDR3 protein is CASTLTRETGQFF. As DNA, the CDR3 is TGTGCCAGCACACTCACCCGGGAAACAGGGCAGTTCTTC.

Many counts were recorded for this clonotype. J is TRBJ1-1 and V is TRBV20-1, with 7 bases fitting TRBD1. The CDR3 is 16 residues long. CDR1 is DFQATT and CDR2 is SNEGSKA in the germline V gene (reference sequence). Unmatched junction bases numbered 11, after V lost 2 bases and J lost 2 bases. CDR3 DNA sequence: TGCAGTGCTAGAAAGACCCCGGGACAGATAAACACTGAAGCTTTCTTT. This encodes CSARKTPGQINTEAFF.

This clonotype was seen ten or more times. The chain carries TRBV30 and TRBJ1-2, with D unresolved. Trimming took off 3 bases at V and 7 bases at J, with 15 bases between the two ends. Germline CDR1 reads GTSNPN; CDR2 reads SVGIG (reference sequence). There are 13 residues in the CDR3. The CDR3: CAWRDGGIGGYTF. CDR3 coding DNA: TGTGCCTGGAGGGACGGAGGGATCGGTGGCTACACCTTC.

This clonotype was observed a handful of times. This chain links TRBV30 with TRBJ2-3; 9 positions agree with TRBD2. V lost 5 bases to trimming and J lost 2 bases; unmatched junction nucleotides: 17. This CDR3 contains 18 residues. Germline lookup yields CDR1 GTSNPN and CDR2 SVGIG (reference sequence). The CDR3 reads CAWVNPQGAGGPTDTQYF. In DNA, the CDR3 is TGTGCCTGGGTCAACCCCCAGGGTGCGGGAGGGCCCACAGATACGCAGTATTTT.

This rearrangement joins TRBV27 to TRBJ2-1, with a tentative D call TRBD2 (6 bases). The V gene lost 4 bases and the J gene lost 0 bases, with 13 bases spanning the gap. The CDR3 is 16 residues long. Germline V gene sequence: CDR1 MNHEY, CDR2 SMNVEV (reference sequence). The CDR3 DNA reads as TGTGCCAGCAGTTGGAGGGGTGGGAGCTCCTACAATGAGCAGTTCTTC. Its protein is CASSWRGGSSYNEQFF.

Of note for this clonotype: One end of the junction varies from germline; a read error may be responsible. The J gene is TRBJ2-1, the V gene TRBV12-3 or TRBV12-4; TRBD2 agrees at 9 bases. This CDR3 is 14 amino acids long. The CDR3 is CASSLAGFRHEQFF. The DNA for the CDR3 is TGTGCCAGCAGTCTAGCGGGATTTCGCCATGAGCAGTTCTTC.

The V gene is TRBV29-1, the J gene TRBJ1-5, with no clear D. In germline, CDR1 is SQVTM, CDR2 ANQGSEA. The CDR3 has 13 residues. The V end lost 5 bases, the J end lost 0 bases, and 8 bases lay between the germline ends. CDR3 residues: CSVLENSNQPQHF. In DNA, the CDR3 is TGCAGCGTTCTCGAAAATAGCAATCAGCCCCAGCATTTT.